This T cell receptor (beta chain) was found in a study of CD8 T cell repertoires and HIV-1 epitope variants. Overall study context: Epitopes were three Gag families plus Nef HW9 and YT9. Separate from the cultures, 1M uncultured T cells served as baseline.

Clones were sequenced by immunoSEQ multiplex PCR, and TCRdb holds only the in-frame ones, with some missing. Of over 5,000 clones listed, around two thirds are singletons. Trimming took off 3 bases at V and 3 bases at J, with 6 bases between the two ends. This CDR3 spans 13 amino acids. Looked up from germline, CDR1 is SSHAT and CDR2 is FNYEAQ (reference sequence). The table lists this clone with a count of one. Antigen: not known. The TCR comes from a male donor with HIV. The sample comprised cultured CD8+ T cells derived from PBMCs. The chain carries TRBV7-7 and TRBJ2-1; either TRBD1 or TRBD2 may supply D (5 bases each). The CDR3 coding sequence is TGTGCCAGCAGCTTGGGGGACTACAATGAGCAGTTCTTC. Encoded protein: CASSLGDYNEQFF.